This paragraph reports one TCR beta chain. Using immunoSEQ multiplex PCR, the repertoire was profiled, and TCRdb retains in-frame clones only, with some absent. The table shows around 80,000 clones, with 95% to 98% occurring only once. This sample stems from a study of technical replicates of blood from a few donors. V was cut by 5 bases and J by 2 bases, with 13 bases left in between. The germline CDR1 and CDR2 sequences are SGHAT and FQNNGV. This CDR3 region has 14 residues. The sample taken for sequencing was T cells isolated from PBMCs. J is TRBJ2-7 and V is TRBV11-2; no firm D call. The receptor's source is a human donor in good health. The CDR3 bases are TGTGCCAGCAGCCCTGGCGCGGAGCCCTACGAGCAGTACTTC. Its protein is CASSPGAEPYEQYF.